The next 6 T cell receptor beta chains were all read from a single sample in a study of cytomegalovirus exposure and HLA in healthy donors. PCR was performed using 60 Vbeta and 13 Jbeta primers. The protocol was immunoSEQ multiplex PCR, while the TCRdb copy is restricted to in-frame clones and leaves out a portion. The sample lists 97,000 or so clones; roughly 70% were seen once. The material sequenced was PBMCs. The receptor set was obtained from a man aged 45-65 years in good health and CMV-seronegative.

The chain links TRBV7-8 to TRBJ2-5; 9 nucleotides line up with TRBD1. The DNA end is a closer match to TRBJ2-7, so the J assignment may be wrong. The CDR3 is made up of 15 amino acids. Germline V gene lookup returns CDR1 SGHVS and CDR2 FQNEAQ. CDR3 sequence reads: CASSLTGTGSLEQYF. Here the CDR3 DNA reads TGTGCCAGCAGCTTAACCGGGACAGGGAGTCTCGAGCAGTACTTC.

The V call is TRBV28, the J call TRBJ1-5; D possibly corresponds to TRBD1 (5 bases). Germline CDR1 MDHEN, CDR2 SYDVKM. Trimming removed 5 bases from V and 2 bases from J, with 10 bases in between. The CDR3 runs 14 residues. The CDR3 DNA sequence: TGTGCCAGCAGTGACAGTGAGGGCAATCAGCCCCAGCATTTT. This codes for CASSDSEGNQPQHF. Combining the CDR3 with reference TRBV28 and TRBJ1-5 gives the whole variable domain DVKVTQSSRYLVKRTGEKVFLECVQDMDHENMFWYRQDPGLGLRLIYFSYDVKMKEKGDIPEGYSVSREKKERFSLILESASTNQTSMYLCASSDSEGNQPQHFGDGTRLSIL.

This clone was seen a few times. The J gene is TRBJ1-4, the V gene TRBV5-1; 9 bases are a match to TRBD1. The trim removed 0 bases at V and 2 bases at J, leaving 2 bases unmatched. Germline lookup yields CDR1 SGHRS and CDR2 YFSETQ. This CDR3 is built from 16 residues. The CDR3 nucleotides read TGCGCCAGCAGCTTGGACGGACAGGGGACTAATGAAAAACTGTTTTTT. It yields the protein CASSLDGQGTNEKLFF.

The chain recombines TRBV9 with TRBJ2-5; 7 bases are shared with TRBD2. This CDR3 is built from 14 residues. V lost 4 bases and J lost 8; bases outside the gene matches: 11. CDR1 SGDLS and CDR2 YYNGEE come from the germline V gene. Written as DNA, the CDR3 is TGTGCCAGCAGCCCCCGCGAGCGGGGTGCTACCCAGTACTTC. Its protein is CASSPRERGATQYF.

V is TRBV5-1 and J is TRBJ1-1; no clear D gene. The CDR3 sequence is 14 residues long. Per the germline V gene, CDR1 is SGHRS and CDR2 is YFSETQ. V gave up 2 bases and J gave up 1 base, with 9 bases separating them. The DNA of the CDR3 is TGCGCCAGCAGCTTTTTGTCAGGGAACACTGAAGCTTTCTTT. Amino acid sequence: CASSFLSGNTEAFF.

The CDR3 is CASSELQGAPYGYTF. The CDR3 DNA reads TGTGCCAGCAGTGAACTCCAGGGGGCCCCCTATGGCTACACCTTC. The chain recombines TRBV2 with TRBJ1-2, with 8 bases fitting TRBD1. The V gene's germline CDR1 is SNHLY and CDR2 FYNNEI. V was pared by 2 bases and J by 4 bases, with 6 bases of the junction left unmatched. This CDR3 is built from 15 residues.